These 18 T cell receptor beta chains originate from one sample sequenced in a study of Ad26.COV2.S vaccination and SARS-CoV-2 variants. Treatment given: 15 to 20 received Ad26.COV2.S at low or high dose, single or two shots; roughly five received placebo; per-sample allocation not given. The samples were gathered on day 63 after the first injection of vaccine or placebo. Measured with immunoSEQ multiplex PCR; TCRdb has only the in-frame clones, and not every one. This sample yields 380,000 or so clones, of which around four fifths are seen a single time; 7.4% belongs to the top ten. Sequencing used peripheral blood, obtained in a trial of Ad26.COV2.S vaccine versus placebo. All receptors come from a person aged 18-60 years who received the Ad26.COV2.S COVID-19 vaccine or a placebo.

The V and J genes are TRBV4-3 and TRBJ1-1; D is unresolved. The CDR3 is 13 amino acids. V was pared by 2 bases and J by 7 bases, with 11 bases between. Germline assignment: CDR1 LGHNA and CDR2 YSLEER. CDR3 nucleotide sequence: TGCGCCAGCAGCCAACACCCGGTGAGTGAAGCTTTCTTT. The encoded protein is CASSQHPVSEAFF.

This rearrangement joins TRBV7-3 to TRBJ2-5; possibly TRBD2 for D (6 bases). From germline, CDR1 is SGHTA and CDR2 FQGTGA. V lost 2 bases and J lost 4, with 11 bases in between. The CDR3 has 14 amino acids. DNA of the CDR3: TGTGCCAGCAGCTTAGCGGGGAGGCCAGAGACCCAGTACTTC. This encodes CASSLAGRPETQYF.

This sequence joins TRBV7-8 and TRBJ1-2; tentative D call: TRBD1 (5 bases). V dropped 0 bases and J dropped 2 bases, with 10 bases sitting between them. In germline, CDR1 is SGHVS, CDR2 FQNEAQ. The CDR3 is made up of 15 amino acids. This CDR3 reads CASSLALGGNYGYTF. The CDR3 DNA follows: TGTGCCAGCAGCTTAGCTTTGGGGGGAAACTATGGCTACACCTTC.

The CDR3 nucleotides are TGTGCCGTTTCGGACAGGGCTGGGAATTCACCCCTCCACTTT. Its translation is CAVSDRAGNSPLHF. The chain uses TRBV19 and TRBJ1-6, with 8 bases lining up with TRBD1. Germline CDR1 LNHDA, CDR2 SQIVND (reference sequence). This CDR3 has 14 residues. The J segment lost 7 bases and the V segment lost 11 bases, leaving 10 bases of the junction unmatched.

CDR3 nucleotide sequence: TGTGCCAGCAGTAAAGGACAGGTCTCTGGAAACACCATATATTTT. This gives the protein CASSKGQVSGNTIYF. J is TRBJ1-3 and V is TRBV3-1 (or the pseudogene TRBV3-2), with 7 positions matching TRBD1. Losses at the gene ends were 6 bases for V and 0 bases for J; bases not matched to a gene: 5. Germline loops: CDR1 LGHDT, CDR2 YNNKEL (reference sequence). The length of the CDR3 is 15 residues.

The gene calls are TRBV7-9 and TRBJ2-1; no clear D. The CDR3 has 17 amino acids. V gave up 1 base and J gave up 4 bases, with 17 bases separating them. CDR1 is SEHNR, CDR2 FQNEAQ, per germline (reference sequence). CDR3 DNA sequence: TGTGCCAGCAGCTTAGACCCGGGTTTTCTCGGTTACAATGAGCAGTTCTTC. It specifies CASSLDPGFLGYNEQFF.

The sample holds a few counts of this clone. The chain couples TRBV6-5 to TRBJ1-1; weak D call: TRBD1 (5 bases). Trimming cost V 2 bases and J 6 bases, with 10 bases left between them. The V gene's germline CDR1 is MNHEY and CDR2 SVGAGI. This CDR3 has 13 residues. In DNA, the CDR3 is TGTGCCAGCAGTTACGGGGGAATAGCTGAAGCTTTCTTT. This gives the protein CASSYGGIAEAFF.

This chain joins TRBV24-1 and TRBJ2-3; TRBD2 aligns across 8 bases. Per germline, CDR1 KGHDR and CDR2 SFDVKD. The CDR3 length is 15 residues. With 5 bases clipped from V and 2 bases from J, the junction kept 5 bases outside the gene matches. CDR3 DNA: TGTGCCACCAGTGGTTCTAGCGGGTTCACAGATACGCAGTATTTT. Its translation: CATSGSSGFTDTQYF.

The rearrangement uses TRBV27 and TRBJ1-6; no clear D gene. Trimming removed 6 bases from V and 6 bases from J, with 18 bases in between. In germline, CDR1 is MNHEY, CDR2 SMNVEV (reference sequence). The CDR3 has 16 amino acids. CDR3 bases: TGTGCCAGCAGCTTAGGCGGTGAGCCGCTTAATTCACCCCTCCACTTT. Its protein product is CASSLGGEPLNSPLHF.

The chain uses TRBV3-1 (or the pseudogene TRBV3-2) and TRBJ2-3; D may be TRBD2 (6 bases). Trimming stripped 3 bases from V and 5 bases from J, with 12 bases between. Germline V CDR1 and CDR2: LGHDT, YNNKEL (reference sequence). This CDR3 is 14 amino acids long. The CDR3 coding sequence is TGTGCCAGCAGCCAGCAACTAGCCCAAGATACGCAGTATTTT. This translates into CASSQQLAQDTQYF.

This clone has a single count. The V call is TRBV3-1 (or the pseudogene TRBV3-2), the J call TRBJ2-4; the D is unclear. This CDR3 comprises 15 residues. Germline values: CDR1 LGHDT, CDR2 YNNKEL (reference sequence). V was clipped by 6 bases and J by 0 bases, with 12 bases between them. CDR3 amino acids: CASSDNAAAKNIQYF. CDR3 nucleotides: TGTGCCAGCAGTGATAATGCGGCAGCCAAAAACATTCAGTACTTC.

The chain uses TRBV11-2 and TRBJ2-2; D is tentatively TRBD1 or TRBD2 (6 bases each). Germline assignment: CDR1 SGHAT and CDR2 FQNNGV. Trimming removed 1 base from V and 6 bases from J, with 9 bases in between. The CDR3 is 14 residues long. The CDR3 reads CASSLVRGPGELFF. CDR3 coding DNA: TGTGCCAGCAGCTTAGTTCGGGGGCCCGGGGAGCTGTTTTTT.

The rearrangement links TRBV29-1 to TRBJ1-2, with D unresolved. Germline values: CDR1 SQVTM, CDR2 ANQGSEA. With 2 bases removed from V and 8 bases from J, the gap between germline ends came to 12 bases. CDR3 length: 12 amino acids. The CDR3 spells CSVERRGSGYTF. The CDR3 DNA sequence: TGCAGCGTTGAAAGACGGGGTTCCGGCTACACCTTC.

This clone has just one count. The V call is TRBV2, the J call TRBJ2-1, with D perhaps TRBD2 (6 bases). The CDR3 consists of 14 residues. Germline V CDR1 and CDR2: SNHLY, FYNNEI. Deletions cut 8 bases from V and 6 bases from J, with 17 bases between. As DNA, the CDR3 is TGTGCCAGCGGCAGTAGCGGTAGTTTCAATGAGCAGTTCTTC. It specifies CASGSSGSFNEQFF. Using reference TRBV2 and TRBJ2-1 for the parts outside the CDR3, the full variable domain is EPEVTQTPSHQVTQMGQEVILRCVPISNHLYFYWYRQILGQKVEFLVSFYNNEISEKSEIFDDQFSVERPDGSNFTLKIRSTKLEDSAMYFCASGSSGSFNEQFFGPGTRLTVL.

This clone was counted ten times or more. The chain recombines TRBV27 with TRBJ2-5, with TRBD1 as a possible D gene (6 bases). Trimming removed 3 bases from V and 7 bases from J, with 15 bases in between. Germline CDR1 is MNHEY and CDR2 is SMNVEV (reference sequence). CDR3 length equals 14 residues. CDR3 sequence reads: CASSFIDRSGTQYF. The CDR3 DNA sequence: TGTGCCAGCAGTTTTATTGACAGGTCGGGGACCCAGTACTTC.

This clone was observed a single time. The chain links TRBV28 to TRBJ1-1; D might be TRBD1 (5 bases). Germline values: CDR1 MDHEN, CDR2 SYDVKM. The CDR3 totals 14 residues. Deletions cut 6 bases from V and 5 bases from J, with 16 bases between. The CDR3 spells CASSPGGGGTEAFF. The CDR3 DNA reads as TGTGCCAGCAGCCCCGGGGGAGGTGGAACTGAAGCTTTCTTT.

V and J are TRBV5-1 and TRBJ1-5; maybe TRBD1 (6 bases). The germline gives CDR1 SGHRS, CDR2 YFSETQ. Trimming removed 2 bases at V and 6 bases at J, with 12 bases between. The CDR3 runs 14 residues. The DNA of the CDR3 is TGCGCCAGCAGCTTCGCCACAGGGAGTCAGCCCCAGCATTTT. It encodes CASSFATGSQPQHF. The whole variable domain, filled in from reference TRBV5-1 and TRBJ1-5, reads KAGVTQTPRYLIKTRGQQVTLSCSPISGHRSVSWYQQTPGQGLQFLFEYFSETQRNKGNFPGRFSGRQFSNSRSEMNVSTLELGDSALYLCASSFATGSQPQHFGDGTRLSIL.

The chain has TRBV12-5 and TRBJ2-2; 7 positions match TRBD1. This CDR3 is built from 16 residues. The trim removed 1 base at V and 0 bases at J, leaving 2 bases unmatched. Germline CDR1 LGHNT, CDR2 FRNRAP. CDR3 DNA: TGTGCTAGTGGTTTGGAAGGGGGCTCGAACACCGGGGAGCTGTTTTTT. Translation: CASGLEGGSNTGELFF.